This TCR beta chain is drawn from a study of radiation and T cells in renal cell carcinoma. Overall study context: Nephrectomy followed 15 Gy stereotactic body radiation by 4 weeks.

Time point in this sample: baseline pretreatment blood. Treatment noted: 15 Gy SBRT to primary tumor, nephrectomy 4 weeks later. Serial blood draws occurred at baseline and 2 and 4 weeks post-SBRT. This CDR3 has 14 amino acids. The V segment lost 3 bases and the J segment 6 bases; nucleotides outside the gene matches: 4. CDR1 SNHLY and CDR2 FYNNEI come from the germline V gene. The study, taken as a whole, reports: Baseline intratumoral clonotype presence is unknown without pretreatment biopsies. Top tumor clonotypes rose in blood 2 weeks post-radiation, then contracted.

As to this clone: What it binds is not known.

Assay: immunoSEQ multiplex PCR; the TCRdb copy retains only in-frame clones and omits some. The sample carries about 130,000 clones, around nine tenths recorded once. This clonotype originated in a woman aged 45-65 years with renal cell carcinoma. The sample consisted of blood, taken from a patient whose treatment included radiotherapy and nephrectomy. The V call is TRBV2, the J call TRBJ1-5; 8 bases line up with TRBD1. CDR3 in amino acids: CASSDAGGRQPQHF. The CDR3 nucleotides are TGTGCCAGCAGTGATGCAGGGGGCCGTCAGCCCCAGCATTTT.